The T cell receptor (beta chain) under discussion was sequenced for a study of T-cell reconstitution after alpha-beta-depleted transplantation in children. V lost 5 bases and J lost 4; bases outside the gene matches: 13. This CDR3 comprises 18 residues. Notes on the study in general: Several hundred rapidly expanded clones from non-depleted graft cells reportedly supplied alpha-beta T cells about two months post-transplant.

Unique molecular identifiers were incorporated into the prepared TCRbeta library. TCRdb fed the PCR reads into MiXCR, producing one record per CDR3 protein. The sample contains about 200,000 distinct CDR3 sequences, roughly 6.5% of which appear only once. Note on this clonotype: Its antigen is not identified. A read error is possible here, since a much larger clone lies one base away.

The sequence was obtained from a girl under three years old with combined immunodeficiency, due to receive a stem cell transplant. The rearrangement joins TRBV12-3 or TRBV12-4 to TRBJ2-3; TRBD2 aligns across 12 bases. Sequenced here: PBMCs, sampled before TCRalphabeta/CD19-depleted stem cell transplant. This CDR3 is CASSISSGGVQFADTQYF. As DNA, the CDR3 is TGTGCCAGCAGTATCTCTAGCGGGGGGGTCCAGTTCGCAGATACGCAGTATTTT.